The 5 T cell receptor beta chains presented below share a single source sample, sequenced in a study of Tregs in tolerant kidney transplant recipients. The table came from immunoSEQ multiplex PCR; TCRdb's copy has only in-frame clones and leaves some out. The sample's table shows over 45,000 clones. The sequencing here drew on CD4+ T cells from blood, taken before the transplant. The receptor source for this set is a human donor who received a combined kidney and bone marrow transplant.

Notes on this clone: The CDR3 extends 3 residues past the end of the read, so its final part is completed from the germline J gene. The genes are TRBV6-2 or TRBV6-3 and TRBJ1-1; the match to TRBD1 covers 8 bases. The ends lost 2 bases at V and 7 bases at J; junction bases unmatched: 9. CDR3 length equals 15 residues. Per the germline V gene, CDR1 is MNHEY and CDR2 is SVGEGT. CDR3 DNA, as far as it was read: TGTGCCAGCAGTTACGGGGCAGGGGGCGTCTTTGAA. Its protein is CASSYGAGGVFE. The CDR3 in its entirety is CASSYGAGGVFEAFF.

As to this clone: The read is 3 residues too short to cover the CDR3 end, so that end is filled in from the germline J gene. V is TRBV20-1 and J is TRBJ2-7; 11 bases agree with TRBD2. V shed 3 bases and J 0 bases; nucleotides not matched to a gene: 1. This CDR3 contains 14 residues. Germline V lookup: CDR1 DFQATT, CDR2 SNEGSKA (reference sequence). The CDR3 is CSARTSGTSYEQYF. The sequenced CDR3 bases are TGCAGTGCTAGGACTAGCGGGACCTCCTACGAG.

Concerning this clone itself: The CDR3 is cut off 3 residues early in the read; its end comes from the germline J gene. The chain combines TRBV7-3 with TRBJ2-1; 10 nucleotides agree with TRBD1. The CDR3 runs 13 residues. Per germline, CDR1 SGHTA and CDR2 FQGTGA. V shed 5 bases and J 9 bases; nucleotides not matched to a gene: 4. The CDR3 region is CASSQWTGGEQFF. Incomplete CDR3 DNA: TGTGCCAGCAGCCAATGGACAGGGGGTGAG.

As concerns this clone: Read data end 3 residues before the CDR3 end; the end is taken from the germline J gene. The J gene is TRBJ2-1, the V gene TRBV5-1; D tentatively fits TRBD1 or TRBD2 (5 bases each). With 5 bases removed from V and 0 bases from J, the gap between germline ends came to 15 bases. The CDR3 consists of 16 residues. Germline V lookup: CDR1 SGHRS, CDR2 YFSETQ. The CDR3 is CASRDTFGSSYNEQFF. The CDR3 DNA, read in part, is TGCGCCAGCAGGGACACTTTTGGGAGCTCCTACAATGAG.

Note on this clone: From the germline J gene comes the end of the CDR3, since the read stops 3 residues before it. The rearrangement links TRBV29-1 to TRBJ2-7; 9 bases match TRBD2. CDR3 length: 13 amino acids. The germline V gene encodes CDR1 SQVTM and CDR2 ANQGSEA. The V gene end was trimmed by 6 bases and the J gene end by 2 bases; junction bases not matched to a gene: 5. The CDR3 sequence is CSVTSGETYEQYF. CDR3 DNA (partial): TGCAGCGTGACTAGCGGCGAGACCTACGAG.